Presented here are 29 T cell receptor beta chains from one specimen sequenced in a study of CDR3 diversity in severe acne. TCRdb re-called the PCR reads through MiXCR, storing one row per CDR3 protein. The sample has about 90,000 distinct CDR3 sequences, 48% seen once. Sequenced input: blood. The receptors were sampled from a male donor in good health, serving as a control.

This clonotype came up many times. The chain combines TRBV28 with TRBJ2-7; D is ambiguous. CDR1 and CDR2 from the germline V gene are MDHEN and SYDVKM. The V end was cut by 7 bases, the J end by 0 bases, with 7 bases between. CDR3 length: 12 residues. CDR3 amino acids: CASTHYSYEQYF. CDR3 DNA sequence: TGTGCCAGCACCCACTACTCCTACGAGCAGTACTTC. Full variable domain (rest looked up from reference TRBV28 and TRBJ2-7): DVKVTQSSRYLVKRTGEKVFLECVQDMDHENMFWYRQDPGLGLRLIYFSYDVKMKEKGDIPEGYSVSREKKERFSLILESASTNQTSMYLCASTHYSYEQYFGPGTRLTVT.

The table lists this clonotype with many counts. V and J are TRBV20-1 and TRBJ2-1; weak D call: TRBD2 (5 bases). The V end lost 1 base, the J end lost 8 bases, and 18 bases lay between the germline ends. This CDR3 has 15 amino acids. Germline V lookup: CDR1 DFQATT, CDR2 SNEGSKA (reference sequence). The CDR3 DNA follows: TGCAGTGCTAGAGCGCCGGACCCCCAGAGGGATGAGCAGTTCTTC. Translating it yields CSARAPDPQRDEQFF.

The chain carries TRBV18 and TRBJ2-1; no definite D call. Trimming pared 4 bases from V and 0 bases from J, leaving 10 bases between. CDR1 and CDR2 (germline): KGHSH, LQKENI. The CDR3 is made up of 15 amino acids. CDR3 region: CASSRLPSSYNEQFF. The CDR3 DNA follows: TGTGCCAGCTCACGTCTTCCTAGCTCCTACAATGAGCAGTTCTTC. Based on the CDR3 plus reference TRBV18 and TRBJ2-1, the full variable domain is NAGVMQNPRHLVRRRGQEARLRCSPMKGHSHVYWYRQLPEEGLKFMVYLQKENIIDESGMPKERFSAEFPKEGPSILRIQQVVRGDSAAYFCASSRLPSSYNEQFFGPGTRLTVL.

The gene calls are TRBV6-5 and TRBJ1-5, with D unclear. V lost 7 bases, J lost 2 bases, and 15 bases lay in between. CDR1 and CDR2 from the germline V gene are MNHEY and SVGAGI. The CDR3 is made up of 15 amino acids. The CDR3 DNA follows: TGTGCCAGCACCATAAATTGGCATTGCAATCAGCCCCAGCATTTT. Translating gives CASTINWHCNQPQHF.

The V gene is TRBV29-1, the J gene TRBJ1-2, with a weak D call TRBD1 (5 bases). The CDR3 covers 15 residues. Trimming shortened V by 3 bases and J by 4 bases, and 18 bases separated the two germline ends. Germline lookup yields CDR1 SQVTM and CDR2 ANQGSEA. The CDR3 coding sequence is TGCAGCGTTGAGGGGTCTGACGAGGGGTCCTATGGCTACACCTTC. It encodes CSVEGSDEGSYGYTF.

The chain couples TRBV14 to TRBJ1-1; D not resolved. The CDR3 covers 13 residues. Looked up from germline, CDR1 is SGHDN and CDR2 is FVKESK. Trimming shortened V by 0 bases and J by 11 bases, and 13 bases separated the two germline ends. The CDR3 sequence is CASSQDMRDVAFF. In DNA, the CDR3 is TGTGCCAGCAGCCAAGACATGCGGGATGTGGCTTTCTTT.

The sample holds many counts of this clonotype. This chain uses TRBV5-1 with TRBJ2-7, with 11 bases that match TRBD1. V shed 0 bases, J shed 4 bases, and the junction held 9 bases outside the gene matches. The CDR3 length is 17 residues. CDR1 is SGHRS and CDR2 is YFSETQ in the germline V gene. The CDR3 DNA is TGCGCCAGCAGCTTGGTGGGGGGACAGGGGGAGAAGTACGAGCAGTACTTC. Translating it yields CASSLVGGQGEKYEQYF.

CDR3 protein: CASSVGTANQPQHF. CDR3 in DNA: TGCGCCAGCAGCGTCGGGACAGCTAATCAGCCCCAGCATTTT. The chain employs TRBV4-1 and TRBJ1-5, with 7 bases fitting TRBD1. Looked up from germline, CDR1 is MGHRA and CDR2 is YSYEKL. J was trimmed by 4 bases and V by 5 bases; bases with no gene match: 5. CDR3 length: 14 residues.

This clonotype was seen at least ten times. The chain combines TRBV9 with TRBJ1-1; the D gene is possibly TRBD1 (6 bases). Germline CDR1 SGDLS, CDR2 YYNGEE. V lost 0 bases, J lost 7 bases, and 16 bases lay in between. This CDR3 is built from 15 residues. The CDR3: CASSVDAEGGVEAFF. Written as DNA, the CDR3 is TGTGCCAGCAGCGTAGACGCGGAGGGGGGTGTTGAAGCTTTCTTT.

CDR3 DNA: TGCAGTGCAGGGGGAGACCTCCACGAGCAGTACTTC. Translating gives CSAGGDLHEQYF. V gene TRBV20-1 combines with J gene TRBJ2-7; the D gene is possibly TRBD1 (6 bases). This CDR3 contains 12 residues. The V and J ends lost 6 bases and 5 bases respectively, with 14 bases between them. Germline CDR1 and CDR2: DFQATT and SNEGSKA (reference sequence).

This clonotype was counted ten times or more. The chain carries TRBV24-1 and TRBJ2-5; D is unresolved. CDR1 and CDR2 from the germline V gene are KGHDR and SFDVKD. V dropped 1 base and J dropped 3 bases, with 5 bases sitting between them. The CDR3 contains 13 residues. In DNA, the CDR3 is TGTGCCACCAGTGATTTTAAAAAAGAGACCCAGTACTTC. This translates into CATSDFKKETQYF.

The rearrangement joins TRBV6-5 to TRBJ2-2; D not certain. The ends were cut back, 4 bases at V and 7 bases at J, with 10 bases in the middle. This CDR3 has 13 amino acids. CDR1 MNHEY and CDR2 SVGAGI come from the germline V gene. CDR3 loop: CASSSHSGGELFF. Here the CDR3 DNA reads TGTGCCAGCAGTTCCCATTCCGGCGGGGAGCTGTTTTTT.

There are a few counts of this clonotype. The chain joins TRBV15 to TRBJ1-2; D call uncertain. The V end lost 0 bases, the J end lost 3 bases, and 17 bases lay between the germline ends. The length of the CDR3 is 17 residues. CDR1 LNHNV and CDR2 YYDKDF come from the germline V gene (reference sequence). CDR3 DNA sequence: TGTGCCACCAGCAGAGATTCGGGGTCAGACGTTGACTATGGCTACACCTTC. Encoded protein: CATSRDSGSDVDYGYTF. Based on the CDR3 plus reference TRBV15 and TRBJ1-2, the full variable domain is DAMVIQNPRYQVTQFGKPVTLSCSQTLNHNVMYWYQQKSSQAPKLLFHYYDKDFNNEADTPDNFQSRRPNTSFCFLDIRSPGLGDTAMYLCATSRDSGSDVDYGYTFGSGTRLTVV.

This clonotype was observed at least ten times. V usage is TRBV6-2 or TRBV6-3 and J usage is TRBJ2-7; 11 bases are a match to TRBD1. The V segment lost 2 bases and the J segment 3 bases; nucleotides outside the gene matches: 3. CDR3 length: 15 residues. Per the germline V gene, CDR1 is MNHEY and CDR2 is SVGEGT. CDR3 sequence reads: CASSYGTGGFYEQYF. CDR3 coding DNA: TGTGCCAGCAGTTACGGGACAGGGGGATTCTACGAGCAGTACTTC.

The rearrangement links TRBV29-1 to TRBJ2-7; 7 bases are shared with TRBD1. CDR1 is SQVTM and CDR2 is ANQGSEA in the germline V gene. The CDR3 has 13 residues. V lost 6 bases and J lost 2; bases outside the gene matches: 7. CDR3 DNA sequence: TGCAGCGTCCTAAGGACAGGCACCTACGAGCAGTACTTC. Its protein is CSVLRTGTYEQYF.

The rearrangement links TRBV7-9 to TRBJ2-7; D gene ambiguous. V lost 5 bases to trimming and J lost 7 bases, with 21 bases between them. Germline V gene lookup returns CDR1 SEHNR and CDR2 FQNEAQ (reference sequence). This CDR3 comprises 15 residues. The CDR3 coding sequence is TGTGCCAGCAGCCCCCCCGGGTCTACCTCCTTGGAGCAGTACTTC. The encoded protein is CASSPPGSTSLEQYF.

Comments on this clonotype: The DNA is omitted, as the CDR3 cannot be located on it reliably, and the CDR3 follows TCRdb's listing. V and J are TRBV5-1 and TRBJ1-1. Counting both end residues, the CDR3 totals 24 amino acids. Germline V gene data show CDR1 as SGHRS and CDR2 as YFSETQ. CDR3 sequence: CASSLDRGGNSPLHFGNGNTEAFF.

The chain employs TRBV28 and TRBJ2-1; TRBD1 agrees at 9 bases. This CDR3 is built from 17 residues. Per the germline V gene, CDR1 is MDHEN and CDR2 is SYDVKM. Losses at the gene ends were 6 bases for V and 7 bases for J; bases not matched to a gene: 16. The CDR3 DNA is TGTGCCAGCAGGCAGTCCGGGACAGGGATGGATGGGAATGAGCAGTTCTTC. It is translated as CASRQSGTGMDGNEQFF.

There are many counts of this clonotype. The CDR3 DNA follows: TGTGCCAGCAGCTTAGATAGCAGTCTCATCTATGGCTACACCTTC. It encodes CASSLDSSLIYGYTF. The chain combines TRBV7-9 with TRBJ1-2; D gene ambiguous. Trimming removed 1 base from V and 4 bases from J, with 13 bases in between. Germline V gene sequence: CDR1 SEHNR, CDR2 FQNEAQ (reference sequence). The CDR3 covers 15 residues.

V and J are TRBV24-1 and TRBJ2-5; 7 bases fit TRBD2. The better agreement between TRBJ2-1 and the DNA end casts doubt on the J call. CDR3 length: 13 amino acids. Germline values: CDR1 KGHDR, CDR2 SFDVKD. This chain's CDR3 is CATSSGAGVKQFF. As DNA, the CDR3 is TGTGCCACCAGTTCTGGGGCGGGAGTGAAGCAGTTCTTC.

This clonotype was seen many times. The chain links TRBV6-5 to TRBJ1-1; D gene uncertain. This CDR3 comprises 17 residues. Trimming removed 6 bases at V and 3 bases at J, with 23 bases between. Germline V lookup: CDR1 MNHEY, CDR2 SVGAGI. The CDR3 sequence: CASRWSLGSAQHTEAFF. Written as DNA, the CDR3 is TGTGCCAGCAGATGGTCATTGGGGTCGGCCCAGCACACTGAAGCTTTCTTT.

This clonotype was picked up many times. The chain links TRBV6-5 to TRBJ1-6; 7 bases agree with TRBD1. Germline loops: CDR1 MNHEY, CDR2 SVGAGI. V lost 0 bases, J lost 3 bases, and 5 bases stayed unmatched. There are 17 residues in the CDR3. CDR3 region: CASSYSSTGVYNSPLHF. The CDR3 bases are TGTGCCAGCAGTTACTCGTCAACAGGGGTCTATAATTCACCCCTCCACTTT.

The chain is built from TRBV10-3 and TRBJ1-2, with a tentative D call TRBD1 (5 bases). The CDR3 runs 14 residues. The V gene lost 3 bases and the J gene lost 0 bases, with 8 bases spanning the gap. Per the germline V gene, CDR1 is ENHRY and CDR2 is SYGVKD. Written as DNA, the CDR3 is TGTGCCATCAGTGATCAGGGAGCTAACTATGGCTACACCTTC. Translation gives CAISDQGANYGYTF.

This clonotype has only a few counts. The J gene is TRBJ1-4, the V gene TRBV4-1; tentatively, D is TRBD1 (5 bases). The CDR3 runs to 15 residues. CDR1 and CDR2 from the germline V gene are MGHRA and YSYEKL. V was clipped by 0 bases and J by 6 bases, with 11 bases between them. CDR3 protein: CASSQDQAGDEKLFF. CDR3 bases: TGCGCCAGCAGCCAAGATCAGGCGGGGGATGAAAAACTGTTTTTT.

Points on this clonotype: The CDR3 ends on some other residue instead of the conserved phenylalanine or tryptophan, so this is likely a read error. Because the CDR3's place on the DNA is in doubt, the DNA is left out and the CDR3 is given as listed by TCRdb. V and J are TRBV2 and TRBJ2-3. Inclusive of both ends, the CDR3 amounts to 11 amino acids. Looked up from germline, CDR1 is SNHLY and CDR2 is FYNNEI. The chain's CDR3 is CASSEPESQYL.

This chain connects TRBV6-5 to TRBJ1-6, with 7 bases that match TRBD1. Germline CDR1 is MNHEY and CDR2 is SVGAGI. V shed 6 bases, J shed 4 bases, and the junction held 6 bases outside the gene matches. The CDR3 consists of 15 residues. CDR3 region: CASSPGTAYNSPLHF. Here the CDR3 DNA reads TGTGCCAGCAGCCCCGGGACAGCTTATAATTCACCCCTCCACTTT.

This clonotype was observed at least ten times. CDR3: CASSLLSPGNTIYF. In DNA, the CDR3 is TGTGCCAGCAGCTTGTTATCGCCTGGAAACACCATATATTTT. The genes are TRBV7-8 and TRBJ1-3; D is undetermined. CDR1 is SGHVS and CDR2 is FQNEAQ in the germline V gene. V was cut by 3 bases and J by 2 bases, with 8 bases left in between. This CDR3 contains 14 residues.

This clonotype has a count of ten or more. The chain joins TRBV25-1 to TRBJ2-5; 7 nucleotides align to TRBD2. This CDR3 has 13 residues. The germline V gene has CDR1 MGHDK and CDR2 SYGVNS. Losses at the gene ends were 5 bases for V and 3 bases for J; bases not matched to a gene: 3. The CDR3 is CASSIAGEETQYF. The CDR3 DNA sequence: TGTGCCAGCAGTATCGCGGGGGAAGAGACCCAGTACTTC.

The rearrangement joins TRBV6-5 to TRBJ2-7; D unresolved. CDR3 size: 13 residues. Trimming removed 2 bases from V and 2 bases from J, with 7 bases in between. CDR1 is MNHEY, CDR2 SVGAGI, per germline. CDR3 nucleotides: TGTGCCAGCAGTTACGGTGCGGCCTACGAGCAGTACTTC. It codes for CASSYGAAYEQYF.